This is a list of T cell receptor beta chains from one sample in a study of beta chain features in type 1 diabetes. Clones were sequenced by immunoSEQ multiplex PCR, and TCRdb holds only the in-frame ones, with some missing. The sample yields under 400,000 clones, around an eighth seen once. The sequenced material came from naive CD4+ T cells from blood. All receptors derive from a man between 18 and 35 years old in good health. Each CDR3 is given with its conserved first and last residue. Each record gives: D gene, CDR3 length, J gene, V gene, clone size, CDR3 protein, CDR3 DNA. D genes are given only for firm matches. A row's size may be missing; if present it is once, few, many or a size class.

D gene: TRBD1
CDR3 length: 14
J gene: TRBJ1-2
V gene: TRBV30
clone size: -
CDR3 protein: CAWSVTGTGYGYTF
CDR3 DNA: TGTGCCTGGAGTGTGACCGGGACAGGCTATGGCTACACCTTC

D gene: TRBD2
CDR3 length: 16
J gene: TRBJ2-3
V gene: TRBV14
clone size: few
CDR3 protein: CASSQDKREVTDTQYF
CDR3 DNA: TGTGCCAGCAGCCAAGATAAGCGGGAGGTAACAGATACGCAGTATTTT

D gene: -
CDR3 length: 16
J gene: TRBJ1-1
V gene: TRBV5-1
clone size: -
CDR3 protein: CASTGEGWEENTEAFF
CDR3 DNA: TGCGCCAGCACCGGCGAGGGGTGGGAGGAGAACACTGAAGCTTTCTTT

D gene: -
CDR3 length: 15
J gene: TRBJ2-1
V gene: TRBV4-2
clone size: few
CDR3 protein: CASSQDPQVYNEQFF
CDR3 DNA: TGTGCCAGCAGCCAAGACCCCCAGGTCTACAATGAGCAGTTCTTC

D gene: -
CDR3 length: 14
J gene: TRBJ1-5
V gene: TRBV6-6
clone size: few
CDR3 protein: CASSYGGPSQPQHF
CDR3 DNA: TGTGCCAGCAGTTATGGTGGGCCCAGTCAGCCCCAGCATTTT

D gene: -
CDR3 length: 16
J gene: TRBJ1-6
V gene: TRBV10-3
clone size: few
CDR3 protein: CATQGSTGRSGSPLHF
CDR3 DNA: TGTGCCACCCAGGGGTCTACAGGCCGATCGGGTTCACCCCTCCACTTT

D gene: TRBD2
CDR3 length: 13
J gene: TRBJ2-7
V gene: TRBV27
clone size: few
CDR3 protein: CASRTSGGYEQYF
CDR3 DNA: TGTGCCAGCCGCACAAGCGGGGGCTACGAGCAGTACTTC

D gene: -
CDR3 length: 14
J gene: TRBJ2-3
V gene: TRBV7-3
clone size: -
CDR3 protein: CASSSQTGIDTQYF
CDR3 DNA: TGTGCCAGCAGCTCCCAGACGGGGATTGATACGCAGTATTTT

D gene: -
CDR3 length: 15
J gene: TRBJ1-1
V gene: TRBV7-9
clone size: few
CDR3 protein: CATRPRDKVRTEAFF
CDR3 DNA: TGTGCCACCAGGCCCCGGGACAAAGTACGGACTGAAGCTTTCTTT

D gene: -
CDR3 length: 15
J gene: TRBJ1-1
V gene: TRBV7-9
clone size: -
CDR3 protein: CASSRQGGVNTEAFF
CDR3 DNA: TGTGCCAGCAGCCGGCAGGGTGGGGTGAACACTGAAGCTTTCTTT

D gene: TRBD1
CDR3 length: 16
J gene: TRBJ1-1
V gene: TRBV9
clone size: few
CDR3 protein: CASSAPADRGNTEAFF
CDR3 DNA: TGTGCCAGCAGCGCCCCGGCGGACAGGGGGAACACTGAAGCTTTCTTT